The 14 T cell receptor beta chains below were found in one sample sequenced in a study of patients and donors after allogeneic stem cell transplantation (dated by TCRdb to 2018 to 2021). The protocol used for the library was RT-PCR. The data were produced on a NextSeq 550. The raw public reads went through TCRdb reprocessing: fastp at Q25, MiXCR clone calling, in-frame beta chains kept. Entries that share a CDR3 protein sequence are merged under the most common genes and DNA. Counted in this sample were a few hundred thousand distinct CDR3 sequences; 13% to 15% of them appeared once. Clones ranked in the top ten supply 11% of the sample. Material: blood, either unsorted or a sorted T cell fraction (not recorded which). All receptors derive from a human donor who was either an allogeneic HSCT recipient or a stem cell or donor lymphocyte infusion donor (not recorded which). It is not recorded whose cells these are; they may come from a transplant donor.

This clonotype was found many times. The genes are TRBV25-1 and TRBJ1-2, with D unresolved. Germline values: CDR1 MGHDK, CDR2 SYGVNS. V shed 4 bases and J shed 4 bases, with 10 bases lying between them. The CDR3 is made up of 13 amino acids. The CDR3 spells CASSALGPYGYTF. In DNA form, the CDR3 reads TGTGCCAGCAGTGCTCTAGGGCCCTATGGCTACACCTTC.

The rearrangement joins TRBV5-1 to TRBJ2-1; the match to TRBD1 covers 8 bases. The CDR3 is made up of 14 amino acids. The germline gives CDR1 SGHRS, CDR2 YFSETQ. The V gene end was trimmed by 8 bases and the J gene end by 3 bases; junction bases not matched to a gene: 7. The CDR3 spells CASSPQGDYNEQFF. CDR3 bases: TGCGCCAGTTCACCACAGGGGGACTACAATGAGCAGTTCTTC.

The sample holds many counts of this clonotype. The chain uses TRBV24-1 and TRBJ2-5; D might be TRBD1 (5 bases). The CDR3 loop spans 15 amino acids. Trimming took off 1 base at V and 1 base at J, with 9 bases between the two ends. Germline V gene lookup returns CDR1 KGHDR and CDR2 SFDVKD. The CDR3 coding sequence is TGTGCCACCAGTGATTTTGTAGACAGCCAAGAGACCCAGTACTTC. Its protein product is CATSDFVDSQETQYF.

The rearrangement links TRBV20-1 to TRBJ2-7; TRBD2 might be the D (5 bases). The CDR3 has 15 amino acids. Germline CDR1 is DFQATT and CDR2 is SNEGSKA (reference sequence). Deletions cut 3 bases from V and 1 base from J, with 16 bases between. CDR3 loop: CSASPGELASYEQYF. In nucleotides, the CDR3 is TGCAGTGCTAGCCCCGGGGAATTGGCGTCCTACGAGCAGTACTTC.

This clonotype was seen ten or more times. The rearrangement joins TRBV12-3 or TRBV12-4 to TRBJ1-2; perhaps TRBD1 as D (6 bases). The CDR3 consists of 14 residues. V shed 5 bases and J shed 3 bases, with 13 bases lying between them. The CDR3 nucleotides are TGTGCCAGCAGTAGACAGGAGATGTACTATGGCTACACCTTC. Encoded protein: CASSRQEMYYGYTF.

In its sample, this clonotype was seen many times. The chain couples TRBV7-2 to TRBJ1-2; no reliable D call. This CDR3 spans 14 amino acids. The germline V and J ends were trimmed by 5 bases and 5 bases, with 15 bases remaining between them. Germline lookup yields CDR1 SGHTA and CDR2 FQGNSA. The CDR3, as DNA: TGTGCCAGCAGCAACGACCCACAGTGGTATGGCTACACCTTC. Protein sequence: CASSNDPQWYGYTF.

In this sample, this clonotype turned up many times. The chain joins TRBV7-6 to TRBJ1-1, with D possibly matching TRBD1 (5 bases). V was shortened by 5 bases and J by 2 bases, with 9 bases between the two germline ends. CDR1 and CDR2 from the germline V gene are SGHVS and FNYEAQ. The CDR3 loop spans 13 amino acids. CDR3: CASSRQGNTEAFF. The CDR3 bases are TGTGCCAGCAGCCGCCAGGGAAACACTGAAGCTTTCTTT.

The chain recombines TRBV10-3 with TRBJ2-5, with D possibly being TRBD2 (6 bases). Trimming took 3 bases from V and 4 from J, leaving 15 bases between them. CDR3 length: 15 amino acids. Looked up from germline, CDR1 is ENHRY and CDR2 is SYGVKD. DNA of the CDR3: TGTGCCATCAGTGACTGGACTATTGGGGGAGAGACCCAGTACTTC. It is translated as CAISDWTIGGETQYF.

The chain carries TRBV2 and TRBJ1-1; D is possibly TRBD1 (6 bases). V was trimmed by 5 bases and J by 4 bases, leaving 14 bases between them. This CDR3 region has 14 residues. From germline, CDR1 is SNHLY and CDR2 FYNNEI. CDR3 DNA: TGTGCCAGCAGTCTTGATGGGGGGGCCACTGAAGCTTTCTTT. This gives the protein CASSLDGGATEAFF. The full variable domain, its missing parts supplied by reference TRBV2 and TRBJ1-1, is EPEVTQTPSHQVTQMGQEVILRCVPISNHLYFYWYRQILGQKVEFLVSFYNNEISEKSEIFDDQFSVERPDGSNFTLKIRSTKLEDSAMYFCASSLDGGATEAFFGQGTRLTVV.

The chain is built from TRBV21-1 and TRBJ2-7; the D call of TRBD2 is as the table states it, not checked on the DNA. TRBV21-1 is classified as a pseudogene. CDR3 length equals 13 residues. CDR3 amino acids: CASSRPGETGPYV. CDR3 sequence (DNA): TGTGCCAGCAGCCGCCCTGGTGAGACAGGGCCCTATGTC.

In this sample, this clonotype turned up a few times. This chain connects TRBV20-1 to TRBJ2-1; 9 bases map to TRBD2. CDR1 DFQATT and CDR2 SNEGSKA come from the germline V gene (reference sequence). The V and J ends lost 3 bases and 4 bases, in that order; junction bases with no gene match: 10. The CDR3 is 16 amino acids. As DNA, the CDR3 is TGCAGTGCTAGGGTTTTAGCGGGAGTAGGGTACAATGAGCAGTTCTTC. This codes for CSARVLAGVGYNEQFF.

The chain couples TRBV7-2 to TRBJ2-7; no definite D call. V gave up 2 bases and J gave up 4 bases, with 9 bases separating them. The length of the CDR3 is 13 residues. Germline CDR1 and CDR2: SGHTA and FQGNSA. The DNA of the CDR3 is TGTGCCAGCAGCTTACTCTCTCAGTACGAGCAGTACTTC. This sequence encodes CASSLLSQYEQYF.

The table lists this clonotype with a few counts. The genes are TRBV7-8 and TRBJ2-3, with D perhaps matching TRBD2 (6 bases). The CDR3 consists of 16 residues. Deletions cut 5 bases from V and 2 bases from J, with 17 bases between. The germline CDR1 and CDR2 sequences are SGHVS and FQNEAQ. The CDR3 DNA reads TGTGCCAGCAGCACGGGGGAAGGGCCCTTCACAGATACGCAGTATTTT. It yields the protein CASSTGEGPFTDTQYF.

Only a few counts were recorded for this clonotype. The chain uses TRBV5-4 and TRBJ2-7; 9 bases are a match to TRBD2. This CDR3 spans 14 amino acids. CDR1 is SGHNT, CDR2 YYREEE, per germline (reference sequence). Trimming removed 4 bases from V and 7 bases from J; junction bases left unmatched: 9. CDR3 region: CASSPGGLAREQYF. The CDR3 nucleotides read TGTGCCAGCAGCCCGGGGGGACTAGCACGGGAGCAGTACTTC.